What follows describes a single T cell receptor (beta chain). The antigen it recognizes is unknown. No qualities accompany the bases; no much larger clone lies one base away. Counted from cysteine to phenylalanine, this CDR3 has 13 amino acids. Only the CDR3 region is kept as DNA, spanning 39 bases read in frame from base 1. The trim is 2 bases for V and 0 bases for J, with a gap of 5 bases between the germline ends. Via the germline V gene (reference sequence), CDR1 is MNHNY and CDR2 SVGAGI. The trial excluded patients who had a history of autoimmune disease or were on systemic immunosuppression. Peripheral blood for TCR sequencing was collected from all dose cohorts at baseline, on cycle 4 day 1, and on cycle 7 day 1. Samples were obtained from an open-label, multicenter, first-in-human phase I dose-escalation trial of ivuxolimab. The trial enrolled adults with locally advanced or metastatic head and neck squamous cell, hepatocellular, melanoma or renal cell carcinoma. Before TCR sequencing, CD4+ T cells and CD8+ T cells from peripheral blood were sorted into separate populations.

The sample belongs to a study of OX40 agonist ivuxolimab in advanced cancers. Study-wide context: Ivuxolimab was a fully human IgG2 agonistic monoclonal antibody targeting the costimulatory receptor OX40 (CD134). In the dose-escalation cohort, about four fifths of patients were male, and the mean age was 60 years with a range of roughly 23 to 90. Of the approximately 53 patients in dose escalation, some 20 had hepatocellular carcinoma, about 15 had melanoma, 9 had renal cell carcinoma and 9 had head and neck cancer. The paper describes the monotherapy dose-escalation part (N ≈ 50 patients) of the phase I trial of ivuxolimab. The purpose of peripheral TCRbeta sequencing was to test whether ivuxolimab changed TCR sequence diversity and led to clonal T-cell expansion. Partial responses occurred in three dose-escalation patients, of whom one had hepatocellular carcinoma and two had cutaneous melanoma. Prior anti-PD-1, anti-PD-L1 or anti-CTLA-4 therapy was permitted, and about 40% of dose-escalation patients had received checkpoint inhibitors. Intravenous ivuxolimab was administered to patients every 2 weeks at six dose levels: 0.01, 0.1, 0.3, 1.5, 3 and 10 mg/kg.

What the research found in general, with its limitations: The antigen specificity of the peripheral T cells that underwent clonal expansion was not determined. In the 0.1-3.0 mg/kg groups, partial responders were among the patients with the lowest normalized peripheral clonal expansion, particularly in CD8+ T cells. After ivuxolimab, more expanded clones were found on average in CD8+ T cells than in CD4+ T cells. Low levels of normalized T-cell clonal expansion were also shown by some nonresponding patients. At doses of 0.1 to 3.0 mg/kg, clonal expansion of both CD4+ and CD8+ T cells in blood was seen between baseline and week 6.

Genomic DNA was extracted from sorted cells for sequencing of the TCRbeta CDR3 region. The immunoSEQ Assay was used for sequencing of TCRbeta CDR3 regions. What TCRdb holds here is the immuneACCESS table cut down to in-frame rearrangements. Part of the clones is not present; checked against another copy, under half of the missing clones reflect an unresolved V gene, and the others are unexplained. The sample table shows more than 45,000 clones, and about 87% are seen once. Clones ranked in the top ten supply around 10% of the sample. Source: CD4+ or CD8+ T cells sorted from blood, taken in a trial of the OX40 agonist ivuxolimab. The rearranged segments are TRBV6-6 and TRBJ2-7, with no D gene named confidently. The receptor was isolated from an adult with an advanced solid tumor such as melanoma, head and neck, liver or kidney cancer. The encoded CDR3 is CASSYGFSYEQYF. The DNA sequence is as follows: TGTGCCAGCAGTTACGGCTTCTCCTACGAGCAGTACTTC.